This TCR beta chain is drawn from a study of radiation and T cells in renal cell carcinoma. V lost 4 bases, J lost 2 bases, and 4 bases stayed unmatched. Germline V gene sequence: CDR1 LGHNA, CDR2 YSLEER. There are 15 residues in the CDR3. Profiled with immunoSEQ multiplex PCR; TCRdb holds only in-frame clones, not every one. The sample has 25,000 or so clones; around half are singletons. The treatment here: treatment-naive control, cytoreductive nephrectomy. Sequencing was performed on tumor tissue, taken from a patient whose treatment was nephrectomy without radiotherapy. The rearrangement links TRBV4-3 to TRBJ2-2, with 7 bases fitting TRBD1. The TCR was taken from a human donor with renal cell carcinoma. The CDR3 DNA reads TGCGCCAGCAGCCCAGGGGACAGAAACACCGGGGAGCTGTTTTTT. Translating it yields CASSPGDRNTGELFF.